These 27 T cell receptor beta chains were sequenced from one sample in a study of response to subunit inactivated influenza vaccine. TCRdb itself ran the RT-PCR reads through MiXCR, one entry per CDR3 protein. The sample has more than 600,000 distinct CDR3 sequences, under 20% seen once; the top ten hold approximately 11%. The sequencing here drew on PBMCs from blood, taken less than 6 days after vaccination. These receptors all stem from a middle-aged man who received an inactivated influenza vaccine.

The chain combines TRBV18 with TRBJ2-5, with D unclear. Germline loops: CDR1 KGHSH, CDR2 LQKENI. The CDR3 loop spans 16 amino acids. The V gene lost 4 bases and the J gene lost 0 bases, with 15 bases spanning the gap. The CDR3 DNA is TGTGCCAGCTCACTCCCCCTGGGCCCGTACCAAGAGACCCAGTACTTC. The encoded protein is CASSLPLGPYQETQYF.

The gene calls are TRBV2 and TRBJ2-5; the match to TRBD2 covers 9 bases. The germline gives CDR1 SNHLY, CDR2 FYNNEI. The ends lost 10 bases at V and 1 base at J; junction bases unmatched: 7. The CDR3 spans 14 residues. CDR3 region: CATKSGGSQETQYF. The CDR3 DNA follows: TGTGCCACCAAAAGCGGGGGGTCCCAAGAGACCCAGTACTTC.

This clonotype has just a few counts. The chain carries TRBV20-1 and TRBJ1-3; 7 bases match TRBD1. V was pared by 5 bases and J by 3 bases, with 7 bases of the junction left unmatched. Germline assignment: CDR1 DFQATT and CDR2 SNEGSKA (reference sequence). The CDR3 covers 14 residues. CDR3 amino acids: CSAPRRDSGNTIYF. The DNA for the CDR3 is TGCAGTGCTCCGAGGAGGGACAGTGGAAACACCATATATTTT.

The chain couples TRBV24-1 to TRBJ1-2, with TRBD1 identical over 8 bases. Trimming cost V 4 bases and J 9 bases; bases outside gene matches: 3. Germline V gene data show CDR1 as KGHDR and CDR2 as SFDVKD. There are 12 residues in the CDR3. CDR3 region: CATSEDRGSYTF. The CDR3 DNA reads TGTGCCACCAGTGAAGACAGGGGTAGCTACACCTTC.

This clonotype was recorded a few times. J is TRBJ1-4 and V is TRBV7-2; D is ambiguous. CDR3 size: 15 residues. The germline V gene has CDR1 SGHTA and CDR2 FQGNSA. With 5 bases removed from V and 0 bases from J, the gap between germline ends came to 10 bases. CDR3 DNA sequence: TGTGCCAGCAGCCAAAACAGTGCAACTAATGAAAAACTGTTTTTT. Translating it yields CASSQNSATNEKLFF.

The V gene is TRBV29-1, the J gene TRBJ2-2; D ambiguous. The V gene lost 6 bases and the J gene lost 6 bases, with 8 bases spanning the gap. The germline gives CDR1 SQVTM, CDR2 ANQGSEA. CDR3 length: 11 residues. In nucleotides, the CDR3 is TGCAGCGTGAGCCGGGCCGGGGAGCTGTTTTTT. As protein: CSVSRAGELFF.

There are a few counts of this clonotype. The J gene is TRBJ2-7, the V gene TRBV20-1; D is unclear. V was cut by 3 bases and J by 7 bases, with 16 bases left in between. The CDR3 covers 13 residues. Germline-derived CDR1 and CDR2 are DFQATT and SNEGSKA (reference sequence). CDR3: CSASRSGLREQYF. In DNA, the CDR3 is TGCAGTGCTAGTCGATCGGGCCTTCGGGAGCAGTACTTC.

With respect to this clonotype: With a much larger clone just one base away, this may be a read error. The chain uses TRBV6-1 and TRBJ2-1; D gene uncertain. The CDR3 has 12 residues. Germline loops: CDR1 MNHNS, CDR2 SASEGT. Trimming took off 7 bases at V and 3 bases at J, with 7 bases between the two ends. CDR3 amino acids: CASTSYYNEQFF. The CDR3 coding sequence is TGTGCCAGCACCTCCTACTACAATGAGCAGTTCTTC.

This clonotype was detected a few times. The rearrangement joins TRBV5-1 to TRBJ2-3; 7 bases are shared with TRBD1. The junction had 7 bases not matched to a gene; V was cut back by 4 bases and J by 2 bases. The CDR3 is made up of 15 amino acids. From germline, CDR1 is SGHRS and CDR2 YFSETQ. For the CDR3, the DNA is TGCGCCAGCAGCCCGGGACAGCGACTCACAGATACGCAGTATTTT. Translating gives CASSPGQRLTDTQYF.

This chain connects TRBV20-1 to TRBJ1-5; 8 nucleotides line up with TRBD1. This CDR3 is 14 amino acids long. CDR1 DFQATT and CDR2 SNEGSKA come from the germline V gene (reference sequence). V lost 6 bases to trimming and J lost 3 bases; unmatched junction nucleotides: 7. The CDR3 DNA is TGCAGTGCCACTGGACAGGGTCTCAATCAGCCCCAGCATTTT. Its translation: CSATGQGLNQPQHF.

This clonotype was counted a few times. This sequence joins TRBV30 and TRBJ2-7; possibly TRBD1 for D (5 bases). Germline V gene lookup returns CDR1 GTSNPN and CDR2 SVGIG (reference sequence). V lost 1 base to trimming and J lost 1 base, with 8 bases between them. This CDR3 is built from 13 residues. The CDR3 DNA reads as TGTGCCTGGAGTGGTGGGGCTTCCTACGAGCAGTACTTC. This encodes CAWSGGASYEQYF. The full variable domain, its missing parts supplied by reference TRBV30 and TRBJ2-7, is SQTIHQWPATLVQPVGSPLSLECTVEGTSNPNLYWYRQAAGRGLQLLFYSVGIGQISSEVPQNLSASRPQDRQFILSSKKLLLSDSGFYLCAWSGGASYEQYFGPGTRLTVT.

The chain employs TRBV5-6 and TRBJ1-5, with TRBD1 identical over 7 bases. Losses at the gene ends were 4 bases for V and 5 bases for J; bases not matched to a gene: 12. The length of the CDR3 is 16 residues. Germline V gene sequence: CDR1 SGHDT, CDR2 YYEEEE. CDR3 region: CASSPFRGGEDQPQHF. CDR3 DNA sequence: TGTGCCAGCAGCCCTTTTAGAGGGGGCGAAGATCAGCCCCAGCATTTT.

This clonotype has more than one count but fewer than ten. The chain joins TRBV11-2 to TRBJ2-3; 14 bases are shared with TRBD2. The CDR3 sequence is 16 residues long. The germline V gene encodes CDR1 SGHAT and CDR2 FQNNGV. Trimming took 5 bases from V and 2 from J; bases not matched to a gene: 3. The CDR3 DNA is TGTGCCAGCAGCGTGGGACTAGCGGGGGACACAGATACGCAGTATTTT. Translating gives CASSVGLAGDTDTQYF.

The chain links TRBV4-2 to TRBJ2-7; D uncertain. Germline loops: CDR1 LGHNA, CDR2 YNFKEQ. Trimming removed 0 bases from V and 2 bases from J, with 14 bases in between. CDR3 length equals 16 residues. CDR3 DNA sequence: TGTGCCAGCAGCCAAGAGAGGTGGGGAAAAGCCTACGAGCAGTACTTC. It translates to CASSQERWGKAYEQYF.

This rearrangement joins TRBV5-1 to TRBJ2-7; no clear D. The CDR3 covers 14 residues. Germline V gene sequence: CDR1 SGHRS, CDR2 YFSETQ. Trimming took off 0 bases at V and 4 bases at J, with 11 bases between the two ends. CDR3 region: CASSLAAAAYEQYF. CDR3 coding DNA: TGCGCCAGCAGCTTGGCGGCGGCCGCATACGAGCAGTACTTC. The whole variable domain, filled in from reference TRBV5-1 and TRBJ2-7, reads KAGVTQTPRYLIKTRGQQVTLSCSPISGHRSVSWYQQTPGQGLQFLFEYFSETQRNKGNFPGRFSGRQFSNSRSEMNVSTLELGDSALYLCASSLAAAAYEQYFGPGTRLTVT.

The sample holds many counts of this clonotype. The DNA for the CDR3 is TGCGCCAGCAACGTGTGGGATTCCTACAATGAGCAGTTCTTC. Translation: CASNVWDSYNEQFF. The gene calls are TRBV5-1 and TRBJ2-1; D is uncertain. Germline V CDR1 and CDR2: SGHRS, YFSETQ. V was pared by 6 bases and J by 1 base, with 11 bases between. The CDR3 runs 14 residues.

The J gene is TRBJ2-7, the V gene TRBV3-1; TRBD1 is a possible D gene (6 bases). Trimming cost V 10 bases and J 2 bases, with 18 bases left between them. Per the germline V gene, CDR1 is LGHDT and CDR2 is YNNKEL (reference sequence). The CDR3 covers 14 residues. CDR3 amino acids: CATRRQVYPYEQYF. The CDR3 DNA follows: TGTGCCACCAGGAGACAGGTTTACCCCTACGAGCAGTACTTC.

The V call is TRBV18, the J call TRBJ2-5; D may be TRBD1 (5 bases). Trimming cost V 3 bases and J 3 bases, with 8 bases left between them. CDR1 and CDR2 (germline): KGHSH, LQKENI. The CDR3 spans 13 residues. The CDR3 spells CASSPGPEETQYF. The CDR3 nucleotides are TGTGCCAGCTCACCGGGGCCGGAAGAGACCCAGTACTTC.

For this clonotype: It is likely a read error, because the conserved phenylalanine at the end of the CDR3 is missing. The chain employs TRBV29-1 and TRBJ2-5; D possibly uses TRBD1 or TRBD2 (7 bases each). The CDR3 runs 14 residues. CDR1 SQVTM and CDR2 ANQGSEA come from the germline V gene. Trimming took 3 bases from V and 6 from J, leaving 17 bases between them. DNA for the CDR3: TGCAGCGTTGAGGCCAGGGGGGGCACGAAGACCCAGTACCTC. Its translation: CSVEARGGTKTQYL.

The rearrangement links TRBV5-4 to TRBJ2-1; TRBD2 agrees at 10 bases. The germline CDR1 and CDR2 sequences are SGHNT and YYREEE (reference sequence). The CDR3 has 15 residues. J was trimmed by 7 bases and V by 4 bases; bases with no gene match: 8. The CDR3 reads CASSQPGTSANEQFF. DNA of the CDR3: TGTGCCAGCAGCCAACCCGGGACTAGCGCGAATGAGCAGTTCTTC.

The chain has TRBV20-1 and TRBJ1-1, with 7 bases identical to TRBD1. Germline loops: CDR1 DFQATT, CDR2 SNEGSKA (reference sequence). V gave up 3 bases and J gave up 10 bases; unmatched junction bases: 23. The CDR3 sequence is 17 residues long. CDR3 sequence: CSASPGVLGNEWTGAFF. DNA of the CDR3: TGCAGTGCTAGCCCCGGCGTGCTGGGGAACGAGTGGACAGGAGCTTTCTTT.

Only a few counts were recorded for this clonotype. This chain joins TRBV29-1 and TRBJ1-1, with D perhaps TRBD1 (6 bases). Trimming stripped 3 bases from V and 4 bases from J, with 12 bases between. The germline CDR1 and CDR2 sequences are SQVTM and ANQGSEA. This CDR3 is built from 13 residues. CDR3 residues: CSVDNRVGTEAFF. The CDR3, as DNA: TGCAGCGTTGACAACAGGGTGGGCACTGAAGCTTTCTTT.

This clonotype was picked up one time. A read error may produce the germline difference seen at one junction end. This sequence joins TRBV5-1 and TRBJ1-1; D is undetermined. This CDR3 is built from 11 residues. Germline lookup yields CDR1 SGHRS and CDR2 YFSETQ. CDR3 sequence reads: CASTLRDEAFF. Written as DNA, the CDR3 is TGCGCCAGCACCTTGAGGGATGAAGCTTTCTTT.

There are a few counts of this clonotype. This rearrangement joins TRBV10-3 to TRBJ1-1; D is ambiguous. The V gene's germline CDR1 is ENHRY and CDR2 SYGVKD. The CDR3 runs 14 residues. V was cut by 2 bases and J by 3 bases, with 10 bases left in between. CDR3 sequence (DNA): TGTGCCATCAGTGAGGGCGTGTTAGACACTGAAGCTTTCTTT. This gives the protein CAISEGVLDTEAFF.

This chain uses TRBV6-1 with TRBJ2-7; D ambiguous. This CDR3 is built from 13 residues. Germline V gene data show CDR1 as MNHNS and CDR2 as SASEGT. V was shortened by 6 bases and J by 2 bases, with 11 bases between the two germline ends. In DNA, the CDR3 is TGTGCCAGCAGCCATGGAAGAACCTACGAGCAGTACTTC. Translated, it gives CASSHGRTYEQYF.

This clonotype was recorded at least ten times. This chain joins TRBV4-3 and TRBJ1-2; D unclear. Germline loops: CDR1 LGHNA, CDR2 YSLEER. Trimming removed 0 bases at V and 2 bases at J, with 10 bases between. This CDR3 region has 15 residues. In DNA form, the CDR3 reads TGCGCCAGCAGCCAAGAACCGCCTTTAAACTATGGCTACACCTTC. It specifies CASSQEPPLNYGYTF.

This clonotype was found a few times. The chain joins TRBV6-5 to TRBJ2-7, with TRBD1 matching over 10 bases. This CDR3 has 15 residues. The V gene end was trimmed by 2 bases and the J gene end by 6 bases; junction bases not matched to a gene: 7. Per the germline V gene, CDR1 is MNHEY and CDR2 is SVGAGI. The chain's CDR3 is CASSYTGQGTGEQYF. The CDR3 region has the DNA TGTGCCAGCAGTTACACGGGACAGGGGACGGGCGAGCAGTACTTC.